Below, 27 T cell receptor beta chains from the same sample are listed, as sequenced in a study of T cell changes during pregnancy in multiple sclerosis. The method was immunoSEQ multiplex PCR; TCRdb's version includes in-frame clones alone and lacks a portion of them. The sample lists some 93,000 clones, roughly 92% occurring once. This specimen was peripheral blood, taken after pregnancy. Receptors were obtained from a female donor with multiple sclerosis, enrolled in a pregnancy study.

This rearrangement joins TRBV4-3 to TRBJ1-5; tentatively, D is TRBD1 (5 bases). CDR1 is LGHNA and CDR2 is YSLEER in the germline V gene. Trimming pared 4 bases from V and 6 bases from J, leaving 16 bases between. The CDR3 runs 15 residues. CDR3 amino acids: CASSRLLGGGQPQHF. The DNA for the CDR3 is TGCGCCAGCAGCCGACTCCTGGGGGGGGGTCAGCCCCAGCATTTT.

This chain uses TRBV21-1 with TRBJ2-2; TRBD2 is taken as the D call from the table, unchecked against the DNA. TRBV21-1 is a listed pseudogene. The CDR3 consists of 17 residues. The CDR3 bases are TGTGCCAGCAGCAAAGGGACTAGCGGGAGAAGTGGCGGGGAGCTGTTTTTT. This translates into CASSKGTSGRSGGELFF.

This chain joins TRBV30 and TRBJ2-4; unclear D gene. Germline CDR1 and CDR2: GTSNPN and SVGIG (reference sequence). The CDR3 runs 14 residues. V lost 0 bases and J lost 8, with 14 bases in between. CDR3 sequence (DNA): TGTGCCTGGAGTGTACCGCTAAAGGCGGACATTCAGTACTTC. Its translation: CAWSVPLKADIQYF.

The chain joins TRBV21-1 to TRBJ2-5; the tabulated D call, TRBD1, remains unverified against the DNA. TRBV21-1 is given as a pseudogene. The CDR3 extends over 13 amino acids. The CDR3 spells CASSKGRGETQYF. The CDR3, as DNA: TGTGCCAGCAGCAAGGGTAGGGGAGAGACCCAGTACTTC.

The rearrangement joins TRBV29-1 to TRBJ2-2, with 8 bases that match TRBD2. V was clipped by 4 bases and J by 2 bases; unmatched bases: 6. Germline CDR1 reads SQVTM; CDR2 reads ANQGSEA. The CDR3 covers 15 residues. The CDR3 loop is CSVGFSGVNTGELFF. As DNA, the CDR3 is TGCAGCGTTGGTTTTAGCGGGGTTAACACCGGGGAGCTGTTTTTT.

CDR3 region: CASSLVRTGVMGTGELFF. CDR3 DNA: TGTGCCAGCAGCTTAGTTCGGACAGGCGTTATGGGGACCGGGGAGCTGTTTTTT. The V gene is TRBV11-2, the J gene TRBJ2-2; the match to TRBD1 covers 7 bases. Germline trimming cut 1 base from V and 5 bases from J; bases unmatched to any gene: 13. The CDR3 sequence is 18 residues long. CDR1 SGHAT and CDR2 FQNNGV come from the germline V gene.

This clone was seen just once. V is TRBV6-4 and J is TRBJ1-1; weak D call: TRBD1 (6 bases). The germline V and J ends were trimmed by 6 bases and 1 base, with 15 bases remaining between them. The germline gives CDR1 MRHNA, CDR2 SNTAGT. The CDR3 has 15 amino acids. CDR3: CASRLTHRENTEAFF. DNA for the CDR3: TGTGCCAGCAGGCTAACCCACAGGGAGAACACTGAAGCTTTCTTT.

This clone occurred once. The chain is built from TRBV27 and TRBJ2-7; TRBD1 might be the D (6 bases). The CDR3 sequence is 12 residues long. V lost 5 bases and J lost 5, with 10 bases in between. The germline gives CDR1 MNHEY, CDR2 SMNVEV (reference sequence). This CDR3 is CASSEQGHEQYF. DNA for the CDR3: TGTGCCAGCAGTGAACAGGGCCACGAGCAGTACTTC.

The chain recombines TRBV4-2 with TRBJ1-2; D remains unclear. Deletions cut 6 bases from V and 4 bases from J, with 15 bases between. This CDR3 comprises 14 residues. The germline CDR1 and CDR2 sequences are LGHNA and YNFKEQ. CDR3: CASRGSLLRYGYTF. The DNA of the CDR3 is TGTGCCAGCAGGGGTAGCCTTCTACGCTATGGCTACACCTTC.

J is TRBJ1-2 and V is TRBV19, with TRBD1 as a possible D gene (5 bases). Between the trimmed V and J ends, which lost 4 bases and 6 bases, there was a span of 18 bases. The length of the CDR3 is 15 residues. Germline V gene sequence: CDR1 LNHDA, CDR2 SQIVND (reference sequence). In nucleotides, the CDR3 is TGTGCCAGTAGTACCTTGGGACTCCTTCGGGATGGCTACACCTTC. Translated: CASSTLGLLRDGYTF.

This chain uses TRBV2 with TRBJ1-1; 7 nucleotides match TRBD1. This CDR3 is 13 amino acids long. The germline V gene encodes CDR1 SNHLY and CDR2 FYNNEI. V lost 5 bases and J lost 2; bases outside the gene matches: 2. The CDR3 protein is CASSWDSNTEAFF. The CDR3 nucleotides are TGTGCCAGCAGTTGGGACAGCAACACTGAAGCTTTCTTT.

This clone was seen only a few times. The chain recombines TRBV25-1 with TRBJ2-1, with TRBD2 as a possible D gene (5 bases). The ends were cut back, 1 base at V and 7 bases at J, with 17 bases in the middle. The CDR3 contains 16 residues. CDR1 is MGHDK, CDR2 SYGVNS, per germline. CDR3 nucleotides: TGTGCCAGCAGTGAATTACGGGGAAGAAGGTTGAATGAGCAGTTCTTC. Protein product: CASSELRGRRLNEQFF.

The chain combines TRBV7-2 with TRBJ2-7; perhaps TRBD2 as D (6 bases). The CDR3 runs to 14 residues. Germline loops: CDR1 SGHTA, CDR2 FQGNSA. V lost 4 bases to trimming and J lost 5 bases, with 15 bases between them. The CDR3 reads CASSSGGWNDEQYF. The DNA of the CDR3 is TGTGCCAGCAGCTCTGGGGGGTGGAATGACGAGCAGTACTTC.

This clone was recorded a few times. The chain carries TRBV19 and TRBJ1-5; a possible D gene is TRBD1 (6 bases). The CDR3 covers 16 residues. Per the germline V gene, CDR1 is LNHDA and CDR2 is SQIVND (reference sequence). The germline V and J ends were trimmed by 5 bases and 5 bases, with 19 bases remaining between them. The CDR3 here is CASSPRGQGRDQPQHF. CDR3 in DNA: TGTGCCAGTAGTCCAAGAGGGCAGGGGAGGGATCAGCCCCAGCATTTT.

The chain uses TRBV6-5 and TRBJ2-1; TRBD2 matches 8 bases. Germline CDR1 MNHEY, CDR2 SVGAGI. The CDR3 extends over 15 amino acids. Trimming removed 5 bases from V and 6 bases from J; junction bases left unmatched: 9. The CDR3 spells CASSPPGREVNEQFF. CDR3 sequence (DNA): TGTGCCAGCAGTCCCCCGGGGCGGGAGGTCAATGAGCAGTTCTTC.

The chain has TRBV5-6 and TRBJ1-1; 9 nucleotides agree with TRBD1. The germline CDR1 and CDR2 sequences are SGHDT and YYEEEE. With V trimmed by 5 bases and J by 6 bases, 5 bases remained unmatched. The length of the CDR3 is 13 residues. Here the CDR3 reads CASRVQGAPEAFF. In DNA form, the CDR3 reads TGTGCCAGCAGAGTACAGGGGGCCCCTGAAGCTTTCTTT.

Only one count was recorded for this clone. The chain carries TRBV18 and TRBJ2-5; no reliable D call. The CDR3 consists of 14 residues. Germline loops: CDR1 KGHSH, CDR2 LQKENI. V was cut by 3 bases and J by 0 bases, with 8 bases left in between. The CDR3 region is CASSPDSHQETQYF. The CDR3 DNA is TGTGCCAGCTCACCCGACTCCCACCAAGAGACCCAGTACTTC.

J is TRBJ1-1 and V is TRBV30; TRBD1 aligns across 8 bases. After removal of 4 bases from V and 6 bases from J, the junction contained 7 bases not matched to a gene. The length of the CDR3 is 13 residues. In germline, CDR1 is GTSNPN, CDR2 SVGIG (reference sequence). The chain's CDR3 is CAWTPGQGAEAFF. CDR3 sequence (DNA): TGTGCCTGGACCCCTGGACAGGGAGCTGAAGCTTTCTTT.

The V gene is TRBV11-2, the J gene TRBJ1-2, with 11 bases fitting TRBD1. The V and J ends lost 1 base and 8 bases, in that order; junction bases with no gene match: 6. The CDR3 spans 15 residues. Looked up from germline, CDR1 is SGHAT and CDR2 is FQNNGV. This CDR3 is CASSLARTGGGGYTF. In DNA form, the CDR3 reads TGTGCCAGCAGCTTAGCTCGGACAGGGGGCGGCGGCTACACCTTC.

This chain joins TRBV2 and TRBJ1-3; D remains ambiguous. The CDR3 is 14 amino acids. V was clipped by 5 bases and J by 0 bases, with 8 bases between them. CDR1 SNHLY and CDR2 FYNNEI come from the germline V gene. CDR3 coding DNA: TGTGCCAGCAGTACAGAGTTCTCTGGAAACACCATATATTTT. It codes for CASSTEFSGNTIYF.

The V gene is TRBV19, the J gene TRBJ2-7, with 9 bases fitting TRBD1. The CDR3 is 13 residues long. Per the germline V gene, CDR1 is LNHDA and CDR2 is SQIVND (reference sequence). V shed 7 bases, J shed 3 bases, and the junction held 4 bases outside the gene matches. CDR3 sequence reads: CASTADRGYEQYF. The CDR3 DNA reads TGTGCCAGTACCGCGGACAGGGGCTACGAGCAGTACTTC.

The chain is built from TRBV30 and TRBJ1-5; no firm D call. V was shortened by 7 bases and J by 1 base, with 11 bases between the two germline ends. The CDR3 contains 13 residues. The germline V gene has CDR1 GTSNPN and CDR2 SVGIG (reference sequence). As DNA, the CDR3 is TGTGCCTTGAGCCCGGGAAGCAATCAGCCCCAGCATTTT. The encoded protein is CALSPGSNQPQHF. The full variable domain, in which reference TRBV30 and TRBJ1-5 provide the parts outside the CDR3, is SQTIHQWPATLVQPVGSPLSLECTVEGTSNPNLYWYRQAAGRGLQLLFYSVGIGQISSEVPQNLSASRPQDRQFILSSKKLLLSDSGFYLCALSPGSNQPQHFGDGTRLSIL.

The chain uses TRBV7-9 and TRBJ2-7; D remains ambiguous. Germline CDR1 is SEHNR and CDR2 is FQNEAQ (reference sequence). Between the trimmed V and J ends, which lost 1 base and 0 bases, there was a span of 7 bases. The CDR3 sequence is 14 residues long. The CDR3 loop reads CASSLEYSSYEQYF. The CDR3 region has the DNA TGTGCCAGCAGCTTAGAATATAGCTCCTACGAGCAGTACTTC. Full variable domain (remainder filled in from reference TRBV7-9 and TRBJ2-7): DTGVSQNPRHKITKRGQNVTFRCDPISEHNRLYWYRQTLGQGPEFLTYFQNEAQLEKSRLLSDRFSAERPKGSFSTLEIQRTEQGDSAMYLCASSLEYSSYEQYFGPGTRLTVT.

V usage is TRBV19 and J usage is TRBJ1-2, with 8 bases fitting TRBD1. Trimming removed 5 bases from V and 5 bases from J; junction bases left unmatched: 10. The CDR3 length is 15 residues. Germline CDR1 reads LNHDA; CDR2 reads SQIVND (reference sequence). CDR3 sequence (DNA): TGTGCCAGTAGTGCTCAGGGGGCGCAAGTATATGGCTACACCTTC. Protein product: CASSAQGAQVYGYTF.

The chain links TRBV6-5 to TRBJ2-5, with D possibly matching TRBD1 (6 bases). Trimming left V 1 base short and J 0 bases short, with 9 bases between. This CDR3 comprises 15 residues. Germline V CDR1 and CDR2: MNHEY, SVGAGI. The CDR3 nucleotides are TGTGCCAGCAGTTACTTTGGACAGTACCAAGAGACCCAGTACTTC. It translates to CASSYFGQYQETQYF.

This clone came up once. This chain uses TRBV4-1 with TRBJ2-5; 9 bases agree with TRBD2. Germline trimming cut 4 bases from V and 5 bases from J; bases unmatched to any gene: 11. The germline V gene encodes CDR1 MGHRA and CDR2 YSYEKL. The CDR3 runs 16 residues. Written as DNA, the CDR3 is TGCGCCAGCAGCCCCGACGGCGGGAGGGCCGCGGAGACCCAGTACTTC. This encodes CASSPDGGRAAETQYF.

V gene TRBV30 combines with J gene TRBJ2-7; TRBD2 might be the D (6 bases). The CDR3 contains 16 residues. Trimming shortened V by 2 bases and J by 3 bases, and 20 bases separated the two germline ends. Germline loops: CDR1 GTSNPN, CDR2 SVGIG (reference sequence). CDR3 nucleotide sequence: TGTGCCTGGAGTTCGAGGAGTGGAGGGTTCAACTACGAGCAGTACTTC. Amino acids: CAWSSRSGGFNYEQYF.